This T cell receptor beta chain stems from a study of blood T cell repertoires in COVID-19. Study details: Donors in the United States, Italy and Spain gave samples during acute or convalescent COVID-19. From T cells, B-cell-depleted T cells, or PBMCs came the material, which was cDNA or gDNA.

Original processing notes: The authors estimated nucleated cell counts from reference gene primer amplification. Sequencing used immunoSEQ multiplex PCR; TCRdb keeps in-frame clones, though not all of them. V and J calls and clone size are given by that table; D and trimming were obtained from the DNA. Among around 140,000 clones listed, 78% were seen once. V gave up 3 bases and J gave up 4 bases; unmatched junction bases: 7. CDR1 and CDR2 from the germline V gene are MDHEN and SYDVKM. There are 17 residues in the CDR3. This rearrangement joins TRBV28 to TRBJ1-6; 9 nucleotides match TRBD1. The sequence was collected from a woman aged 60-75 years with acute or convalescent COVID-19. Sequences were obtained from peripheral blood. This CDR3 is CASSFFTGTGYNSPLHF. CDR3 in DNA: TGTGCCAGCAGTTTTTTTACCGGGACAGGGTATAATTCACCCCTCCACTTT.